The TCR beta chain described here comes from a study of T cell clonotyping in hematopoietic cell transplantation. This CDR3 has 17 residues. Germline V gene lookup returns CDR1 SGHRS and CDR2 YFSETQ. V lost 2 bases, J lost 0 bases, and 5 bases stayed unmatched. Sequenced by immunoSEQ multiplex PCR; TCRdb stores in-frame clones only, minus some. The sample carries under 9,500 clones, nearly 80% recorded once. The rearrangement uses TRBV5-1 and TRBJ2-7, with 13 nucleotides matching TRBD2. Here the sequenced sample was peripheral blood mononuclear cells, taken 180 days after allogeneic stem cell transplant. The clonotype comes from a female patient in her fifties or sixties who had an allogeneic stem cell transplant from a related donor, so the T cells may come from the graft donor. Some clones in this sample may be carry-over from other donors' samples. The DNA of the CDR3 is TGCGCCAGCAGCTTAGGACTAGCGGGGGAGACCTCCTACGAGCAGTACTTC. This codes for CASSLGLAGETSYEQYF.